The entry below gives a single T cell receptor beta chain sequence along with its context. Its antigen is currently unknown. The CDR3 loop spans 13 amino acids. V lost 2 bases to trimming and J lost 2 bases, with 6 bases between them. The germline gives CDR1 MGHRA, CDR2 YSYEKL. The data stem from a study of CD8+ T cells in alopecia areata. Treatment in this sample: oral pan-JAK inhibitor, 5-10 mg twice daily. Patients with alopecia areata provided lesional scalp punch biopsies as well as peripheral blood. Study conclusions and caveats: TCR sharing across patients was less clear than in mice, possibly HLA-related. Clonality in lesional scalp, especially alopecia totalis/universalis, exceeded that of normal scalp.

Extraction and reverse transcription of RNA yielded cDNA as the sequencing template. Only in-frame clones appear in the TCRdb table, and some are missing; sequencing was by immunoSEQ multiplex PCR. Of 150,000 to 200,000 clones detected, around three fifths appear once; the ten largest clones hold approximately 0.93%. V gene TRBV4-1 combines with J gene TRBJ1-2, with unresolved D. The sample was CD4+ T cells sorted from blood, taken at week 24, from a patient treated with tofacitinib. The receptor was derived from a human donor with alopecia areata. In nucleotides, the CDR3 is TGCGCCAGCAGCCAACAGGAAAACTATGGCTACACCTTC. Protein: CASSQQENYGYTF.